The source of this T cell receptor beta chain is a study of molecular identifiers for immune sequencing clone quantification. This CDR3 contains 14 residues. V dropped 9 bases and J dropped 5 bases, with 19 bases sitting between them. Germline CDR1 LNHDA, CDR2 SQIVND (reference sequence). MiXCR, run by TCRdb on the PCR reads, gives a single entry per CDR3 protein. Among under 650,000 distinct CDR3 sequences listed, 15% to 20% were seen once. This clonotype turned up a few times. This sequence originates from a human donor in good health. Some libraries in this study had Jurkat cell RNA spiked in. V gene TRBV19 combines with J gene TRBJ2-5, with D unresolved. The sample was naive CD8+ T cells from blood, with Jurkat cell RNA spiked in. Subset indicated: FACS-sorted CD8+CD4-CCR7+CD45RA+ naive T cells. CDR3 nucleotide sequence: TGTGCCAGCGGGTCTAACCTTAACAAGGAGACCCAGTACTTC. It translates to CASGSNLNKETQYF.